The next 4 T cell receptor beta chains were all read from a single sample in a study of early T cells in non-severe SARS-CoV-2 infection. Using its own MiXCR run on the 5' RACE reads, TCRdb lists one record per CDR3 protein. This sample has about 33,000 distinct CDR3 sequences; approximately 5% occur once, and the top ten carry around 13%. Sample: whole blood. Receptor source: an adult who was a healthcare worker with PCR-confirmed SARS-CoV-2 infection or an uninfected control (not recorded which).

This clonotype was recorded at least ten times. The chain couples TRBV30 to TRBJ2-7, with D unclear. Trimming cost V 1 base and J 2 bases, with 3 bases left between them. CDR3 length: 11 amino acids. Per germline, CDR1 GTSNPN and CDR2 SVGIG (reference sequence). In nucleotides, the CDR3 is TGTGCCTGGAGTGGGGCCTACGAGCAGTACTTC. Translated, it gives CAWSGAYEQYF.

Turning to this clonotype: A much larger clone differs by one base, so this may be a read error. The chain links TRBV7-9 to TRBJ1-2; no clear D. Germline V gene sequence: CDR1 SEHNR, CDR2 FQNEAQ (reference sequence). The CDR3 is 14 amino acids. This CDR3 is CVSSLSVHNYGYTF. CDR3 bases: TGTGTCAGCAGCTTAAGTGTACACAACTATGGCTACACCTTC.

In this sample, this clonotype turned up many times. The chain is built from TRBV20-1 and TRBJ2-5; 11 bases fit TRBD2. The CDR3 loop spans 13 amino acids. The germline V gene encodes CDR1 DFQATT and CDR2 SNEGSKA (reference sequence). The trim removed 5 bases at V and 5 bases at J, leaving 4 bases unmatched. The CDR3 DNA reads TGCAGTGCTCGACTAGCGGGGCTGGAGACCCAGTACTTC. Its protein is CSARLAGLETQYF.

This clonotype was picked up many times. This rearrangement joins TRBV27 to TRBJ1-2, with D perhaps TRBD1 (6 bases). The CDR3 has 14 residues. Trimming took 5 bases from V and 2 from J, leaving 12 bases between them. The V gene's germline CDR1 is MNHEY and CDR2 SMNVEV (reference sequence). The chain's CDR3 is CASSPIGQNYGYTF. In DNA, the CDR3 is TGTGCCAGCAGTCCCATAGGACAGAACTATGGCTACACCTTC.